This is a list of T cell receptor beta chains from one sample in a study of cytotoxic CD8 clonotypes in ibrutinib-treated CLL. This table comes from immunoSEQ multiplex PCR, and its TCRdb copy is limited to in-frame clones, with some not included. The repertoire holds 250,000 to 350,000 clones, with more than 70% as singletons. Sequenced material: PBMCs, taken at disease progression, from a patient treated with ibrutinib. These receptor sequences come from a human donor with chronic lymphocytic leukemia. Both conserved end residues are part of each CDR3. Each record gives: clone size, J gene, D gene, V gene, CDR3 DNA, CDR3 protein. The D gene is left open where the match is weak. Size is omitted from some rows. Given values are once, few, many or a class for expanded clones.

few	TRBJ1-6	.	TRBV9	TGTGCCAGCAGCGACGGATATTCACCCCTCCACTTT	CASSDGYSPLHF
.	TRBJ1-4	TRBD1	TRBV5-4	TGTGCCAGCAGTCCGACAGGGTCTAATGAAAAACTGTTTTTT	CASSPTGSNEKLFF
.	TRBJ2-3	.	TRBV2	TGTGCCAGCACCCTTGAATTCACGGGGGGCACAGATACGCAGTATTTT	CASTLEFTGGTDTQYF
.	TRBJ1-6	.	TRBV6-4	TGTGCCAGCAGTGATCAGGGGAATTCACCCCTCCACTTT	CASSDQGNSPLHF
.	TRBJ2-1	.	TRBV9	TGTGCCAGCAGCTCTAGATTCTACAATGAGCAGTTCTTC	CASSSRFYNEQFF
.	TRBJ2-1	.	TRBV5-1	TGCGCCAGCAGCTTGGTGCGGGCCACCTACAATGAGCAGTTCTTC	CASSLVRATYNEQFF
few	TRBJ2-7	.	TRBV11-2	TGTGCCAGCAGCTTACCCCTCCGCCGAGCCGACTCCTACGAGCAGTACTTC	CASSLPLRRADSYEQYF
once	TRBJ2-5	.	TRBV29-1	TGCAGCGTTTTAAGAGGTTTCCAAGAGACCCAGTACTTC	CSVLRGFQETQYF
.	TRBJ1-2	.	TRBV5-6	TGTGCCAGCAGCTCCCTTCCGATTAGCCAAGGGGATGGCTACACCTTC	CASSSLPISQGDGYTF
once	TRBJ2-7	.	TRBV29-1	TGCAGCGCCGGCGGGACCAGGAGCTCCTACGAGCAGTACTTC	CSAGGTRSSYEQYF
.	TRBJ2-6	.	TRBV27	TGTGCCAGCAGCGCCCAGGGAGTCTCTGGGGCCAACGTCCTGACTTTC	CASSAQGVSGANVLTF
.	TRBJ2-1	TRBD2	TRBV29-1	TGCAGCGCCTCGACGGGGGGGAGGGCCATTGAGCAGTTCTTC	CSASTGGRAIEQFF
.	TRBJ2-7	.	TRBV7-2	TGTGCCAGCAGCGCGGGCCACTGGGGATCGACCTACGAGCAGTACTTC	CASSAGHWGSTYEQYF
.	TRBJ2-2	TRBD1	TRBV13	TGTGCCAGCAGCCAGCCGACAGGGGGCGAAAACACCGGGGAGCTGTTTTTT	CASSQPTGGENTGELFF
.	TRBJ2-5	TRBD1	TRBV5-6	TGTGCCAGCACCGTCCCGGGACAGGGTTCGGAGACCCAGTACTTC	CASTVPGQGSETQYF
.	TRBJ2-1	.	TRBV6-5	TGTGCCAGCACTCGACAGGGCGGGGGATTGAATGAGCAGTTCTTC	CASTRQGGGLNEQFF
.	TRBJ2-7	TRBD1	TRBV11-2	TGTGCCAGCAGCTTAATGGGACAGGGATCCGAGCAGTACTTC	CASSLMGQGSEQYF
.	TRBJ1-2	TRBD1	TRBV9	TGTGCCAGCGGGGACAGACTTGCACACTATGGCTACACCTTC	CASGDRLAHYGYTF
.	TRBJ2-5	TRBD2	TRBV5-1	TGCGCCAGCAGCTCCGGGACTAGCGAGCAAGAGACCCAGTACTTC	CASSSGTSEQETQYF
.	TRBJ1-2	.	TRBV5-6	TGTGCCAGCAGCCCGCAAAGAGGCGGCTACACCTTC	CASSPQRGGYTF